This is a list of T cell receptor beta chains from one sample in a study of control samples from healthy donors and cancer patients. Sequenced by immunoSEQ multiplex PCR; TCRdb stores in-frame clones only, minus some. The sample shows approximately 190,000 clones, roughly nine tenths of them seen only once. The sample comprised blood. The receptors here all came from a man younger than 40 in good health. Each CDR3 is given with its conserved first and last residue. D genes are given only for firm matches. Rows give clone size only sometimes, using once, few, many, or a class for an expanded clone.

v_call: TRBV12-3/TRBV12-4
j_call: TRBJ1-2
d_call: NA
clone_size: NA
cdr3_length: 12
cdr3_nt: TGTGCCAGCAGTTTAGCCGGGGCCGGCTACACCTTC
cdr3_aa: CASSLAGAGYTF

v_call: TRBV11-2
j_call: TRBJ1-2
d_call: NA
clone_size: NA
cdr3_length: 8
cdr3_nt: TGTGCCACGGGTGGCTACACCTTC
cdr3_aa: CATGGYTF

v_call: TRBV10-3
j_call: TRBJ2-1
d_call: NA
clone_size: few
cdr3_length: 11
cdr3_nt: TGTGCCAACGGACAAATCAATGAGCAGTTCTTC
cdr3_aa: CANGQINEQFF

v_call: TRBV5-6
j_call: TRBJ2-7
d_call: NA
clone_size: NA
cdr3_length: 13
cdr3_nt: TGTGCCAGCAGCCGAACGGTCTTCGACGAGCAGTACTTC
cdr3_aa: CASSRTVFDEQYF

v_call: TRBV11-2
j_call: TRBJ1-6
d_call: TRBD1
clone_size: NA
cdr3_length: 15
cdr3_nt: TGTGCCAGCAGATCCCCCGGGACAGGGAGGTCACCCCTCCACTTT
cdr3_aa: CASRSPGTGRSPLHF

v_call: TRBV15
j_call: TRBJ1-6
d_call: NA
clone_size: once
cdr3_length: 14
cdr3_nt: TGTGCCACCAGCAGAGTCAGAGATAATTCACCCCTCCACTTT
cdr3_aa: CATSRVRDNSPLHF

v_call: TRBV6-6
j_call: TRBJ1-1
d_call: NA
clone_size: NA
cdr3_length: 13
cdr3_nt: TGTGCCAGCGGCGGCCGCGGGGAGATTGAAGCTTTCTTT
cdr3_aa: CASGGRGEIEAFF

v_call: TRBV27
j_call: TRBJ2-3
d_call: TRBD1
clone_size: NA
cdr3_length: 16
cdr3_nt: TGTGCCAGCAGCATTTTAGGGACAGGGGGCACAGATACGCAGTATTTT
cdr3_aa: CASSILGTGGTDTQYF

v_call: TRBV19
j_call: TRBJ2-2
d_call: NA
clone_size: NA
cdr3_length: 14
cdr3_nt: TGTGCCAGTAGTGGGCGGACGAACACCGGGGAGCTGTTTTTT
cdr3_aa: CASSGRTNTGELFF

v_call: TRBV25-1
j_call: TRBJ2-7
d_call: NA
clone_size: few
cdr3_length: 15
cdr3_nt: TGTGCCAGCAGTATGTCGGGGACCCGTACCTACGAGCAGTACTTC
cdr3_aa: CASSMSGTRTYEQYF

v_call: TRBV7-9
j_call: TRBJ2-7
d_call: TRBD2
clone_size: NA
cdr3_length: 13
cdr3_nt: TGTGCCAGCAGCTTTGGGAGGGCCGACGAGCAGTACTTC
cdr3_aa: CASSFGRADEQYF

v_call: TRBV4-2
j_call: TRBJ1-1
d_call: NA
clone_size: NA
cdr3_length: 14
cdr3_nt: TGTGCCAGCAGCCAAGAGACCGACAGCACTGAAGCTTTCTTT
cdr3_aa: CASSQETDSTEAFF

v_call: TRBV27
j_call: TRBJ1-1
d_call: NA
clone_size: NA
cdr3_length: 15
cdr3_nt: TGTGCCAGCAGTCTCTTTTGGTTAGGCGGCGCTGAAGCTTTCTTT
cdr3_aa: CASSLFWLGGAEAFF

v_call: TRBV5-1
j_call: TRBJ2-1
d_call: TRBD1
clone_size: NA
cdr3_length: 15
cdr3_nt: TGCGCCAGCAGCTTATACCGGGACAGGGATAATGAGCAGTTCTTC
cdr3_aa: CASSLYRDRDNEQFF

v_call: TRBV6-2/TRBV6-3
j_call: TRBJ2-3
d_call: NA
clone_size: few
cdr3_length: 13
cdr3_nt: TGTGCCAGCAGTCATATAGGCACAGATACGCAGTATTTT
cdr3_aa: CASSHIGTDTQYF

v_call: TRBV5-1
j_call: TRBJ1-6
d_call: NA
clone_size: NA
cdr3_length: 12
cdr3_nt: TGCGCCAGCAGCGATAGTAATTCACCCCTCCACTTT
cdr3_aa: CASSDSNSPLHF

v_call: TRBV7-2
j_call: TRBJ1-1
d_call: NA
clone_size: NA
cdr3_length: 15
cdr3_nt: TGTGCCAGCAGCCGTCTCTATGAGGGGTCCACTGAAGCTTTCTTT
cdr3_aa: CASSRLYEGSTEAFF

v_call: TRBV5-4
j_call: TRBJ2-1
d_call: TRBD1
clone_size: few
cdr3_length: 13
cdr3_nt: TGTGCCAGCAGCACGGACAGGGGCAATGAGCAGTTCTTC
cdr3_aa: CASSTDRGNEQFF

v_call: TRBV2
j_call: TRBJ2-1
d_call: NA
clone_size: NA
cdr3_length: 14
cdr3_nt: TGTGCCAGCAGTATTTTAAAATTTAACAATGAGCAGTTCTTC
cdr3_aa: CASSILKFNNEQFF

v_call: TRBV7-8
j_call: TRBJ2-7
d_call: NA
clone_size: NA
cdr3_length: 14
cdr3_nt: TGTGCCAGCAGCTTTCAGGGAGGCTCCTACGAGCAGTACTTC
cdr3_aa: CASSFQGGSYEQYF

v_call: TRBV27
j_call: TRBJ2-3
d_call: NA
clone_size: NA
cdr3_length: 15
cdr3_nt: TGTGCCAGCAGTTTTTTCCTAGGCAGCACAGATACGCAGTATTTT
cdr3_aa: CASSFFLGSTDTQYF

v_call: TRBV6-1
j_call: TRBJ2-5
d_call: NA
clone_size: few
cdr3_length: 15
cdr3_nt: TGTGCCAGCAGTGACAGGGGTCAGATGGGAGAGACCCAGTACTTC
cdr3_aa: CASSDRGQMGETQYF

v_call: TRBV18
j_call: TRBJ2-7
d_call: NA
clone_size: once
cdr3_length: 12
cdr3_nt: TGTGCCAGCTCACCACTCGGCTACGAGCAGTACTTC
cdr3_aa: CASSPLGYEQYF

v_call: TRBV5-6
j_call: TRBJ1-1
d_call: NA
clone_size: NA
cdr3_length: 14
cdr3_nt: TGTGCCAGCAGCTTGATCGGCAGAAACACTGAAGCTTTCTTT
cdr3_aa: CASSLIGRNTEAFF

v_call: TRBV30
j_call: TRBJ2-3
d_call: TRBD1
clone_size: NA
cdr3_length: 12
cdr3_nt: TGTGCCAGGGGACAGGATTCAGATACGCAGTATTTT
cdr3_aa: CARGQDSDTQYF

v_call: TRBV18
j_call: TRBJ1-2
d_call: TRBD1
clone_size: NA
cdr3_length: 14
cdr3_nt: TGTGCCAGCTCACCCTTGGACAGGGGACATGGCTACACCTTC
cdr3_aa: CASSPLDRGHGYTF

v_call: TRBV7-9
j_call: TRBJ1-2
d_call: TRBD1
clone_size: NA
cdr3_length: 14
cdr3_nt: TGTGCCAGCAGCGTAGACAGGGCCAGGTATGGCTACACCTTC
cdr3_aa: CASSVDRARYGYTF

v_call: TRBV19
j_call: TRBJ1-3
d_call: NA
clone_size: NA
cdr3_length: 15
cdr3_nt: TGTGCCAGTAACGCGCCAGGGGCAGGGGGAAACACCATATATTTT
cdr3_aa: CASNAPGAGGNTIYF

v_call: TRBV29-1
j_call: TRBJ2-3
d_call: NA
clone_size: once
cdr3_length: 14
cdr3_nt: TGCAGCGTTGAATGGGGGTCTAGCACAGATACGCAGTATTTT
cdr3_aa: CSVEWGSSTDTQYF

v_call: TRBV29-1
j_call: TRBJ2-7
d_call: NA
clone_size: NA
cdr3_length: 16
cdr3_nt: TGCAGCGTTGATCGGAGGGTCAACGGCCGGACCTACGAGCAGTACTTC
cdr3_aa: CSVDRRVNGRTYEQYF

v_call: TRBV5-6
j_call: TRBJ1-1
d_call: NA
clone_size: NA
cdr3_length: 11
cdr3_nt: TGTGCCAGCAGCCGCCGGGCCGAAGCTTTCTTT
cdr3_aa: CASSRRAEAFF

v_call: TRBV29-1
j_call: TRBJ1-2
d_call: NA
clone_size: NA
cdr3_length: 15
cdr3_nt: TGCAGCGTTGAACTCCCGCGAAGAGGGTTAGGTGGCTACACCTTC
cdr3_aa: CSVELPRRGLGGYTF

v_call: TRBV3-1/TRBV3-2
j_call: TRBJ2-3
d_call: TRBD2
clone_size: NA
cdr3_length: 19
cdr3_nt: TGTGCCAGCAGCCATGGACGGACTAGCGGGGGGGCGGGCACAGATACGCAGTATTTT
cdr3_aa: CASSHGRTSGGAGTDTQYF

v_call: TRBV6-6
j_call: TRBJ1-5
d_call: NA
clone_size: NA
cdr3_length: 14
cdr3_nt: TGTGCCAGCTCGACAGCGGGTGGCAATCAGCCCCAGCATTTT
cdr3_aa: CASSTAGGNQPQHF

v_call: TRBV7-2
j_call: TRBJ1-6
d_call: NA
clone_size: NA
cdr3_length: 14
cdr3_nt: TGTGCCAGCAGCTCCCAGGATTATAATTCACCCCTCCACTTT
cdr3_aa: CASSSQDYNSPLHF

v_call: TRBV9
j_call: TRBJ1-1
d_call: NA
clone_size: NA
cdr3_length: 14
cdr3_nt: TGTGCCAGCAGCGTAGATTTGGAAAGGGCTGAAGCTTTCTTT
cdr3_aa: CASSVDLERAEAFF

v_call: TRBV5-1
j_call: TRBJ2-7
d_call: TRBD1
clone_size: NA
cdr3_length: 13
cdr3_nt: TGCGCCAGCAGAGGGGGACAGTGGGGCGAGCAGTACTTC
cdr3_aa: CASRGGQWGEQYF

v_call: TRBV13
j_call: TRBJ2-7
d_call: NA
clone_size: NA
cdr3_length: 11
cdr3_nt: TGTGCCAGCAGCTTAGAACACGAGCAGTACTTC
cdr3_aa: CASSLEHEQYF

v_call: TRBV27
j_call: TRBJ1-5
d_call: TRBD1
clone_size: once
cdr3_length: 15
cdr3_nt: TGTGCCAGCAGTGCAGGACAGGGAGTCGTTCAGCCCCAGCATTTT
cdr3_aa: CASSAGQGVVQPQHF

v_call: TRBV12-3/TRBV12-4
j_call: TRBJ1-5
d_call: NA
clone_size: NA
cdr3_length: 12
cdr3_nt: TGTGCCAGCAGACTAAGCAATCAGCCCCAGCATTTT
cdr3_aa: CASRLSNQPQHF

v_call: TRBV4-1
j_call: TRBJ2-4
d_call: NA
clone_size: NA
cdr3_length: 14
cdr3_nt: TGCGCCAGCAGCCCCGGAGAGATGGGGGACATTCAGTACTTC
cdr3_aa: CASSPGEMGDIQYF

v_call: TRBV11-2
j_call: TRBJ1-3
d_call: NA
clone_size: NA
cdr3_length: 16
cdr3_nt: TGTGCCAGCAGCTTGCGGACTAAGGGCTCTGGAAACACCATATATTTT
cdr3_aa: CASSLRTKGSGNTIYF

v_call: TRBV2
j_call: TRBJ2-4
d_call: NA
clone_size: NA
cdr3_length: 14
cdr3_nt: TGTGCCAGCAGTGGCGCGGAAGCCAAAAACATTCAGTACTTC
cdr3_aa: CASSGAEAKNIQYF

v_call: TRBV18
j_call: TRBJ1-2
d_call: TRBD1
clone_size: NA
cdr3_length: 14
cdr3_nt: TGTGCCAGCACCTGGACAGGGGGTAACTATGGCTACACCTTC
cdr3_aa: CASTWTGGNYGYTF